One sample yielded the 29 T cell receptor beta chains listed below, sequenced in a study of shared clonotypes between healthy human individuals. Naive-designated CD8 cells lacked CD45RO, were positively enriched for CCR7, and omitted terminally differentiated effector memory CD45RA+ cells. Measured with immunoSEQ multiplex PCR; TCRdb has only the in-frame clones, and not every one. The sample includes around 2.1 million clones, 85% to 95% seen only once; the top ten take 1.5% to 2%. Sequencing input: naive CD8+ T cells from PBMCs. The receptors originated from a man between 18 and 35 years old in good health. Some clones in this sample may be carry-over from other donors' samples.

The chain recombines TRBV5-6 with TRBJ2-1; the D gene could be TRBD1 or TRBD2 (5 bases each). CDR3 length: 13 amino acids. With 2 bases removed from V and 11 bases from J, the gap between germline ends came to 14 bases. Germline CDR1 and CDR2: SGHDT and YYEEEE. The CDR3 sequence is CASSFPQGRQQFF. CDR3 DNA: TGTGCCAGCAGCTTCCCCCAGGGACGCCAGCAGTTCTTC.

The chain couples TRBV7-8 to TRBJ2-3, with 10 bases identical to TRBD2. With 5 bases clipped from V and 1 base from J, the junction kept 12 bases outside the gene matches. Per the germline V gene, CDR1 is SGHVS and CDR2 is FQNEAQ. The CDR3 is made up of 18 amino acids. This CDR3 reads CASSPRPSGSVGTDTQYF. The CDR3 DNA reads TGTGCCAGCAGCCCCCGTCCTAGCGGGAGTGTTGGCACAGATACGCAGTATTTT.

CDR3 amino acids: CASSQSTSYEQYF. CDR3 sequence (DNA): TGCGCCAGCAGCCAAAGCACATCCTACGAGCAGTACTTC. The rearrangement uses TRBV4-1 and TRBJ2-7; no reliable D call. The CDR3 sequence is 13 residues long. V lost 2 bases and J lost 1, with 6 bases in between. Per the germline V gene, CDR1 is MGHRA and CDR2 is YSYEKL.

V is TRBV19 and J is TRBJ2-7; 9 bases fit TRBD2. The junction had 10 bases not matched to a gene; V was cut back by 5 bases and J by 5 bases. Germline CDR1 and CDR2: LNHDA and SQIVND (reference sequence). The CDR3 is made up of 15 amino acids. The CDR3: CASSHSIAGEDEQYF. The CDR3 DNA follows: TGTGCCAGTAGTCACTCCATAGCGGGAGAGGACGAGCAGTACTTC.

The V call is TRBV7-9, the J call TRBJ2-1; TRBD2 matches at 8 bases. The J segment lost 7 bases and the V segment lost 4 bases, leaving 6 bases of the junction unmatched. Germline V gene data show CDR1 as SEHNR and CDR2 as FQNEAQ (reference sequence). The CDR3 totals 14 residues. Here the CDR3 DNA reads TGTGCCAGCAGCTCCGAGCGGGAGAGAAATGAGCAGTTCTTC. Translation: CASSSERERNEQFF. Combining the CDR3 with reference TRBV7-9 and TRBJ2-1 gives the whole variable domain DTGVSQNPRHKITKRGQNVTFRCDPISEHNRLYWYRQTLGQGPEFLTYFQNEAQLEKSRLLSDRFSAERPKGSFSTLEIQRTEQGDSAMYLCASSSERERNEQFFGPGTRLTVL.

The table lists this clone with a few counts. The genes are TRBV6-1 and TRBJ1-1, with D unclear. Germline CDR1 is MNHNS and CDR2 is SASEGT. V was cut by 2 bases and J by 0 bases, with 16 bases left in between. The CDR3 length is 17 residues. For the CDR3, the DNA is TGTGCCAGCAGTGAATATCGGGTATTTTTGATGAACACTGAAGCTTTCTTT. It specifies CASSEYRVFLMNTEAFF.

The rearrangement joins TRBV11-1 to TRBJ1-1; D might be TRBD1 (6 bases). V was shortened by 6 bases and J by 1 base, with 12 bases between the two germline ends. This CDR3 has 14 amino acids. Germline loops: CDR1 SGHAT, CDR2 FQDESV (reference sequence). In DNA form, the CDR3 reads TGTGCCAGCAGGGACGCGGGACAGAACACTGAAGCTTTCTTT. Protein: CASRDAGQNTEAFF.

The genes are TRBV7-9 and TRBJ2-2; 8 bases map to TRBD2. V lost 8 bases and J lost 7; bases outside the gene matches: 9. This CDR3 is built from 14 residues. Germline CDR1 SEHNR, CDR2 FQNEAQ (reference sequence). The CDR3 nucleotides are TGTGCCAGCGACGGGCGGGAGGATAGCGGGGAGCTGTTTTTT. Amino acid sequence: CASDGREDSGELFF.

In its sample, this clone was seen a few times. The chain recombines TRBV9 with TRBJ1-3; D remains unclear. This CDR3 spans 14 amino acids. Germline CDR1 reads SGDLS; CDR2 reads YYNGEE. Trimming left V 4 bases short and J 0 bases short, with 8 bases between. This CDR3 is CASSPPSSGNTIYF. The CDR3 DNA reads TGTGCCAGCAGCCCTCCCTCCTCTGGAAACACCATATATTTT.

This chain connects TRBV19 to TRBJ2-1; TRBD2 matches at 8 bases. Losses at the gene ends were 3 bases for V and 8 bases for J; bases not matched to a gene: 12. The germline CDR1 and CDR2 sequences are LNHDA and SQIVND (reference sequence). This CDR3 spans 16 amino acids. CDR3 sequence reads: CASSIRASGRLYEQFF. For the CDR3, the DNA is TGTGCCAGTAGTATCCGGGCCAGCGGGAGATTATATGAGCAGTTCTTC.

The CDR3 region is CASSIRDSFYEQYF. DNA for the CDR3: TGTGCCAGTAGTATAAGGGACAGCTTCTACGAGCAGTACTTC. The chain combines TRBV19 with TRBJ2-7, with 7 bases that match TRBD1. Germline-derived CDR1 and CDR2 are LNHDA and SQIVND (reference sequence). This CDR3 contains 14 residues. The ends lost 2 bases at V and 3 bases at J; junction bases unmatched: 4.

The chain carries TRBV19 and TRBJ1-5; TRBD1 matches 8 bases. The CDR3 has 15 residues. J gave up 8 bases and V 7 bases, and 13 bases lay outside the gene matches. Germline lookup yields CDR1 LNHDA and CDR2 SQIVND (reference sequence). The CDR3 loop reads CASNKDREGEKPQHF. The CDR3 DNA is TGTGCCAGTAACAAGGACAGGGAGGGAGAGAAGCCCCAGCATTTT.

The rearrangement uses TRBV5-1 and TRBJ2-1; 12 bases are a match to TRBD2. The germline CDR1 and CDR2 sequences are SGHRS and YFSETQ. This CDR3 spans 16 amino acids. Trimming removed 4 bases from V and 8 bases from J; junction bases left unmatched: 10. The CDR3 loop is CASSPMTSGRGDEQFF. The CDR3, as DNA: TGCGCCAGCAGCCCAATGACTAGCGGGAGAGGCGATGAGCAGTTCTTC.

The chain joins TRBV2 to TRBJ2-7, with TRBD1 identical over 11 bases. V trimming: 8 bases; J trimming: 3 bases; junction bases outside the gene matches: 3. Germline CDR1 and CDR2: SNHLY and FYNNEI. The CDR3 runs 13 residues. Here the CDR3 DNA reads TGTGCCAGCGTGGGGACAGGGGGCTACGAGCAGTACTTC. It translates to CASVGTGGYEQYF.

This chain links TRBV4-3 with TRBJ2-1; 8 bases align to TRBD2. The CDR3 totals 17 residues. Germline V lookup: CDR1 LGHNA, CDR2 YSLEER. V lost 3 bases to trimming and J lost 5 bases; unmatched junction nucleotides: 12. In nucleotides, the CDR3 is TGCGCCAGCAGCCACCATATAGCGGGAAAGTGGGACAATGAGCAGTTCTTC. Translation: CASSHHIAGKWDNEQFF.

J is TRBJ2-5 and V is TRBV13; TRBD1 aligns across 7 bases. The V segment lost 0 bases and the J segment 5 bases; nucleotides outside the gene matches: 6. The length of the CDR3 is 15 residues. The V gene's germline CDR1 is PRHDT and CDR2 FYEKMQ (reference sequence). CDR3 bases: TGTGCCAGCAGCTTAGGCGGGACAGTGGGGGAGACCCAGTACTTC. This encodes CASSLGGTVGETQYF.

The chain joins TRBV5-5 to TRBJ1-2; the match to TRBD1 covers 9 bases. Germline CDR1 and CDR2: SGHKS and YYEKEE (reference sequence). V was clipped by 4 bases and J by 7 bases; unmatched bases: 11. The CDR3 consists of 15 residues. CDR3 region: CASSPTGTGTGGYTF. DNA of the CDR3: TGTGCCAGCAGCCCAACCGGGACAGGGACGGGTGGCTACACCTTC.

The rearrangement links TRBV5-1 to TRBJ2-1; 8 nucleotides agree with TRBD2. V lost 0 bases to trimming and J lost 4 bases; unmatched junction nucleotides: 3. This CDR3 contains 15 residues. The V gene's germline CDR1 is SGHRS and CDR2 YFSETQ. The CDR3 protein is CASSLETSAYNEQFF. CDR3 DNA sequence: TGCGCCAGCAGCTTGGAGACTAGCGCTTACAATGAGCAGTTCTTC.

V and J are TRBV7-2 and TRBJ2-1; 10 bases agree with TRBD2. The CDR3 contains 18 residues. Trimming took 0 bases from V and 7 from J; bases not matched to a gene: 12. Germline V gene sequence: CDR1 SGHTA, CDR2 FQGNSA. The CDR3 nucleotides are TGTGCCAGCAGCTTAGCTTGGTTGGCTAGCGGGAGCGAAAATGAGCAGTTCTTC. Encoded protein: CASSLAWLASGSENEQFF.

The chain carries TRBV27 and TRBJ2-7; possible D gene TRBD2, 5 bases. Germline values: CDR1 MNHEY, CDR2 SMNVEV (reference sequence). The CDR3 consists of 15 residues. V was shortened by 2 bases and J by 0 bases, with 11 bases between the two germline ends. CDR3 region: CASSLRGQSSYEQYF. The DNA for the CDR3 is TGTGCCAGCAGTTTAAGAGGGCAGAGCTCCTACGAGCAGTACTTC.

This clone occurred once. The chain joins TRBV6-1 to TRBJ2-1, with 12 bases identical to TRBD2. Germline CDR1 is MNHNS and CDR2 is SASEGT. This CDR3 is built from 15 residues. Unmatched junction bases numbered 11, after V lost 9 bases and J lost 8 bases. CDR3: CASRLTSGRWDEQFF. CDR3 sequence (DNA): TGTGCCAGTCGACTTACTAGCGGGAGGTGGGATGAGCAGTTCTTC.

The chain couples TRBV9 to TRBJ2-7; 7 nucleotides align to TRBD2. The trim removed 1 base at V and 3 bases at J, leaving 7 bases unmatched. Germline CDR1 and CDR2: SGDLS and YYNGEE. This CDR3 is 15 amino acids long. The CDR3 is CASSVRSGVGYEQYF. DNA of the CDR3: TGTGCCAGCAGCGTACGGAGCGGGGTGGGCTACGAGCAGTACTTC.

This sequence joins TRBV28 and TRBJ2-3; TRBD2 might be the D (5 bases). Germline V gives CDR1 MDHEN, CDR2 SYDVKM. The CDR3 extends over 16 amino acids. Deletions cut 6 bases from V and 2 bases from J, with 18 bases between. The chain's CDR3 is CASRGQAERNTDTQYF. The CDR3 DNA reads TGTGCCAGCAGGGGCCAAGCGGAGAGAAACACAGATACGCAGTATTTT. The full variable domain, with the rest looked up from reference TRBV28 and TRBJ2-3, is DVKVTQSSRYLVKRTGEKVFLECVQDMDHENMFWYRQDPGLGLRLIYFSYDVKMKEKGDIPEGYSVSREKKERFSLILESASTNQTSMYLCASRGQAERNTDTQYFGPGTRLTVL.

The chain couples TRBV7-2 to TRBJ2-5; 7 bases match TRBD2. Germline V lookup: CDR1 SGHTA, CDR2 FQGNSA. There are 15 residues in the CDR3. The V gene end was trimmed by 2 bases and the J gene end by 5 bases; junction bases not matched to a gene: 8. The CDR3 sequence is CASSLWAGASETQYF. Written as DNA, the CDR3 is TGTGCCAGCAGCTTATGGGCGGGAGCTTCGGAGACCCAGTACTTC.

The chain combines TRBV27 with TRBJ2-5, with a tentative D call TRBD1 (6 bases). The length of the CDR3 is 14 residues. CDR1 is MNHEY and CDR2 is SMNVEV in the germline V gene (reference sequence). V was pared by 4 bases and J by 3 bases, with 12 bases between. DNA for the CDR3: TGTGCCAGCAGTTATGGAACAGGGAAAGAGACCCAGTACTTC. Protein: CASSYGTGKETQYF.

The rearrangement uses TRBV23-1 and TRBJ2-7, with D unclear. TRBV23-1 is an open reading frame whose function is uncertain. CDR3 length: 12 amino acids. V shed 2 bases and J shed 5 bases, with 7 bases lying between them. The CDR3: CASSQRLHEQYF. Written as DNA, the CDR3 is TGCGCCAGCAGTCAACGACTGCACGAGCAGTACTTC.

V and J are TRBV27 and TRBJ1-2, with D hard to call. The CDR3 runs to 13 residues. Germline V gene sequence: CDR1 MNHEY, CDR2 SMNVEV (reference sequence). The ends were cut back, 2 bases at V and 8 bases at J, with 12 bases in the middle. CDR3 protein: CASSLQAGEGYTF. The CDR3 coding sequence is TGTGCCAGCAGTTTACAGGCAGGCGAGGGCTACACCTTC.

This chain uses TRBV9 with TRBJ1-3, with a tentative D call TRBD1 (5 bases). The CDR3 is 14 residues long. Trimming shortened V by 3 bases and J by 3 bases, and 10 bases separated the two germline ends. The germline gives CDR1 SGDLS, CDR2 YYNGEE. The CDR3 loop reads CASSGGGDGNTIYF. The CDR3 DNA sequence: TGTGCCAGCAGCGGCGGGGGGGATGGAAACACCATATATTTT.

This clone was counted a single time. This rearrangement joins TRBV28 to TRBJ2-3, with no clear D. V lost 11 bases and J lost 4, with 16 bases in between. CDR1 and CDR2 from the germline V gene are MDHEN and SYDVKM. The CDR3 consists of 13 residues. The CDR3 bases are TGTGCCCTTAGCCGGCGCGAGGCAGATACGCAGTATTTT. This sequence encodes CALSRREADTQYF.